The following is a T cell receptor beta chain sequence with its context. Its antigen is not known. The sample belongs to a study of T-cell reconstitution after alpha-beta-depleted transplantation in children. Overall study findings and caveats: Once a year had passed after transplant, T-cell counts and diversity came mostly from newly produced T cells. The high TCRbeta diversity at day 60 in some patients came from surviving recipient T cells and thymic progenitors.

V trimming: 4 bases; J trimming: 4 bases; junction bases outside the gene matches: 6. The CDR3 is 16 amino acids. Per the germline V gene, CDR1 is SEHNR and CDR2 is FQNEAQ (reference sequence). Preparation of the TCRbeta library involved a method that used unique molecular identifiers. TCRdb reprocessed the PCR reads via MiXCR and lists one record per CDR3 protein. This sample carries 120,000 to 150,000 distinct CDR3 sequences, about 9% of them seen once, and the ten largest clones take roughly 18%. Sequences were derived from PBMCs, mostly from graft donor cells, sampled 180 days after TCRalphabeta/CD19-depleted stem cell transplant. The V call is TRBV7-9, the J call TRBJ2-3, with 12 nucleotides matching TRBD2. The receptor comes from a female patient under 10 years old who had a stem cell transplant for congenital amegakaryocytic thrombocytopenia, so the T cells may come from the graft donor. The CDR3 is CASSSRLAGEADTQYF. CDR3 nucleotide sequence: TGTGCCAGCAGCTCCCGACTAGCGGGAGAAGCAGATACGCAGTATTTT.